These T cell receptor beta chains were read from a single sample in a study of T cell repertoires in cytomegalovirus infection. Their antigen targets remain unknown. One entry per CDR3 protein results from TCRdb running MiXCR on the reads. The table lists about 770,000 distinct CDR3 sequences, about 27% of them singletons. This sample comprised cultured CD8+ T cells from PBMCs, obtained from culture after CMV antigen stimulation. These TCRs come from a human donor in good health (CMV status not recorded). Some clones in this sample may be carry-over from other donors' samples. Each CDR3 is given with its conserved first and last residue. D genes are given only for firm matches. Clone size is not always given. Where it is, it says once, few, many or a class for expanded clones.

CASSFHEGPGELFF	TGTGCCAGCAGTTTTCATGAGGGGCCCGGGGAGCTGTTTTTT	TRBJ2-2	-	-	TRBV6-8
CASSPGQGLPPYGYTF	TGTGCCAGCAGTCCCGGACAGGGGCTCCCTCCCTATGGCTACACCTTC	TRBJ1-2	few	TRBD1	TRBV27
CASSEGSGNTIYF	TGTGCCAGCAGTGAAGGCTCTGGAAACACCATATATTTT	TRBJ1-3	-	-	TRBV25-1
CASRTRTGWDRRFRETLYF	TGTGCCAGCAGAACAAGGACGGGTTGGGACAGGAGATTTAGGGAGACCCTGTACTTC	TRBJ2-5	-	TRBD1	TRBV28
CASSVRYRDSNYGYTF	TGTGCCAGCAGCGTAAGATACCGGGACTCCAACTATGGCTACACCTTC	TRBJ1-2	many	-	TRBV7-2
CASSHSRGSSFTDTQYF	TGTGCCAGCAGTCATTCCAGGGGGAGTAGCTTCACAGATACGCAGTATTTT	TRBJ2-3	few	TRBD1	TRBV7-6
CASSEYRGGTEAFF	TGCGCCAGCAGTGAGTATCGGGGTGGAACTGAAGCTTTCTTT	TRBJ1-1	few	-	TRBV10-2
CASSLVGDEAFF	TGTGCCAGCAGCTTAGTAGGGGATGAAGCTTTCTTT	TRBJ1-1	many	-	TRBV7-2
CAIRDPNYGYTF	TGTGCCATCCGAGACCCTAACTATGGCTACACCTTC	TRBJ1-2	-	-	TRBV10-3
CASSLSSGQVYNEQFF	TGTGCCAGCAGTTTATCTTCGGGACAGGTATACAATGAGCAGTTCTTC	TRBJ2-1	-	TRBD1	TRBV12-3/TRBV12-4
CASSLDYYNEQFF	TGTGCCAGCAGCTTGGATTACTACAATGAGCAGTTCTTC	TRBJ2-1	-	-	TRBV5-6